The rows below give T cell receptor beta chains drawn from one sample of a study of T cells in Graves' hyperthyroidism and ophthalmopathy. TCRdb independently ran MiXCR on the multiplex PCR reads; one entry per CDR3 protein. The sample contains hundreds of thousands of distinct CDR3 sequences, 12% to 15% of which appear only once. Sequencing input: blood. These receptors came from a woman younger than 30 with Graves' hyperthyroidism. Both conserved end residues are trimmed from each CDR3. Expanded clones get a size class; other rows say once, few or many, or leave the size out.

TRBV7-8	TRBJ1-2	.	ASSPGGTSYGYT
TRBV2	TRBJ1-2	many	ASTPGPSDYT
TRBV28	TRBJ2-7	many	ASTYNYEQY
TRBV7-2	TRBJ2-1	many	ASSLFDEQF
TRBV7-3	TRBJ1-1	few	ASSWDGTGGNTEAF
TRBV18	TRBJ1-1	many	ASSLDRAEAF
TRBV27	TRBJ2-3	few	ASSFQGLDRGREDTQY
TRBV30	TRBJ2-1	many	ALTPLAGGPWQF
TRBV7-8	TRBJ1-3	.	ASSLAPGLNTLNSGNTIY
TRBV7-9	TRBJ1-2	many	ASTIGSGYGYT
TRBV4-1	TRBJ2-7	.	ASSQGQGIGEQY
TRBV29-1	TRBJ2-1	.	SVLWVNYNEQF
TRBV27	TRBJ1-1	many	ASISSGHLNTEAF
TRBV20-1	TRBJ1-2	few	SAPPREGARIYGYT
TRBV12-3/TRBV12-4	TRBJ1-5	many	ASTGGGLKPQH
TRBV6-1	TRBJ2-7	once	ASSPLVGGQQY
TRBV4-1	TRBJ2-1	.	ASSQVVPEEQF
TRBV3-1	TRBJ2-7	.	ASSQEPDRFSSSSYEQY
TRBV29-1	TRBJ2-3	.	TAERLRHSTDTQY
TRBV20-1	TRBJ2-1	many	SARSTTSGRYNEQF
TRBV28	TRBJ2-1	.	ASRGQLLYNEQF
TRBV3-1	TRBJ1-5	.	ASAPRVGNQPQH
TRBV30	TRBJ2-1	many	ALISEGAREQF
TRBV6-5	TRBJ2-1	.	ASSYSAMTTYNEQF
TRBV11-2	TRBJ2-3	many	ASSLQGVSTDTQY
TRBV10-3	TRBJ2-3	few	AISEAGGMADTQY
TRBV4-3	TRBJ2-3	few	ASSRAGRDADTQY
TRBV6-1	TRBJ1-4	.	ASRWTGGTEKLF
TRBV6-2/TRBV6-3	TRBJ2-1	many	ASRFGTSLYNEQF
TRBV19	TRBJ1-2	.	ASSISGLLSGYT
TRBV18	TRBJ2-5	many	ASSPKRHEGETQY
TRBV6-1	TRBJ2-5	few	ASSPTRTSGTETQY
TRBV11-2	TRBJ2-1	many	ASSLDLLAGGPYNEQF
TRBV24-1	TRBJ1-3	.	ATSKGGSPGNTIY
TRBV20-1	TRBJ2-7	many	SARDRDHEQY
TRBV9	TRBJ2-2	few	ASSGSSGNRPGELF
TRBV7-9	TRBJ2-1	.	ASVQNTGTSVMDEQF
TRBV7-2	TRBJ1-2	many	ASSLVPRTRQDGYT
TRBV12-3/TRBV12-4	TRBJ2-5	many	ASSGAPWETQY